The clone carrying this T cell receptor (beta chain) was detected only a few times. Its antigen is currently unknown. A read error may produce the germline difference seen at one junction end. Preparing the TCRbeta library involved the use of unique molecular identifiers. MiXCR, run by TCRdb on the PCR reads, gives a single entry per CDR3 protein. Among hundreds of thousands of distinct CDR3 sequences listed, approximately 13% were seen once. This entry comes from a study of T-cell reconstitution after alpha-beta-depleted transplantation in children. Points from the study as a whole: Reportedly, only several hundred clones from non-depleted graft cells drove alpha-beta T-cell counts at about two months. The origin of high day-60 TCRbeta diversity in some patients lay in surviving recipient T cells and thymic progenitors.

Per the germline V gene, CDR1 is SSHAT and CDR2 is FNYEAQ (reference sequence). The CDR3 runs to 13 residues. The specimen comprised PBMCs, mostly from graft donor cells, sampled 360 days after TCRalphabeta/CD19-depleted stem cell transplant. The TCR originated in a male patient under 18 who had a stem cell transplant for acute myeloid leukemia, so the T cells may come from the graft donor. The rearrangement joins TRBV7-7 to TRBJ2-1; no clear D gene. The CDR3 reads CASSLERHNEQFF. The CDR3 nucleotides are TGTGCTAGCAGCTTAGAGCGCCACAATGAGCAGTTCTTC. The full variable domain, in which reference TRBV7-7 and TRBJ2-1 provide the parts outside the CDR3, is GAGVSQSPRYKVTKRGQDVTLRCDPISSHATLYWYQQALGQGPEFLTYFNYEAQPDKSGLPSDRFSAERPEGSISTLTIQRTEQRDSAMYRCASSLERHNEQFFGPGTRLTVL.